This T cell receptor (beta chain) was identified in a study of tumor-infiltrating lymphocytes in localized non-small cell lung cancer (TCRdb year 2021). Looking at the study overall: Patients whose samples were collected after neoadjuvant chemotherapy, as well as both smokers and never-smokers and several histologies, were included in the cohort. From each patient came resected tumor tissue plus uninvolved lung tissue from that same patient, and the uninvolved lung tissue was described as non-adjacent to the tumor. The same patients underwent several integrated assays, with TCR sequencing performed together with flow cytometry, multiplex immunofluorescence, RNA-seq, exome sequencing and proteomics. The overall ICON cohort was composed of around 150 surgical patients with localized non-small cell lung cancer whose tumors were resected. The paired tumor versus uninvolved lung comparison of immunoSEQ T-cell fraction included roughly 54 patients. Overall study results and their limits: Because different assays used different pieces of the same tissue, intratumor heterogeneity could not be separated from technical variation. Assay coverage differed among patients according to how much tissue was available, so only a subset of the cohort had TCR sequencing. Recurrence-free survival showed no association with tumor T-cell fraction from TCR sequencing (p = 0.61). In line with immunofluorescence CD3 counts, TCRbeta sequencing supported higher T cell infiltration in tumors compared with uninvolved lung tissue. The TCR-derived T-cell fraction showed no difference between the flow cytometry-defined immunotypes IM1 (good prognosis) and IM2 (poor prognosis).

The first patient joined ICON in April 2016, and enrollment wrapped up when the last patient was enrolled in the second half of 2018. A subcohort of around 77 patients provided fresh tumor and matched uninvolved tissue for in-depth immune analyses, with TCR sequencing among those analyses. TCR sequencing was performed on DNA isolated from bulk tissue, without cell sorting. This clone registers as medium-sized (0.01 to 0.1%) within its sample. Its antigen remains undetermined. No base quality values were provided; no much bigger clone lies one nucleotide off. The T-cell fraction in tumor and uninvolved lung tissue was obtained from TCR sequencing using the immunoSEQ assay. Processing in the source paper ran as follows. For survival analysis, patients were divided into high (upper tertile) and low (lower two tertiles) T-cell fraction groups, which were compared by log-rank test. A signed-rank test was used to check for differences in T-cell fraction between paired tumor and uninvolved lung. What TCRdb holds here is the immuneACCESS table cut down to in-frame rearrangements. Part of the clones is not present; checked against another copy, under half of the missing clones reflect an unresolved V gene, and the others are unexplained. V, J and clone size reflect that table, while D and trimming were determined from the DNA. Across this sample there are about 24,000 clones, with roughly two thirds seen only once. The ten most abundant clones make up about 5.8% of the sample.

This clonotype originated in a human donor with non-small cell lung cancer. Source material: lung tumor tissue.

The nucleotide sequence is TGTGCCAGCAGTGGACAGGGGGACTATGGCTACACCTTC. Translated, this is CASSGQGDYGYTF. The rearrangement combines TRBV27 with TRBJ1-2; 10 bases in between match TRBD1. From V the trimming removes 5 bases and from J it removes 3 bases, while the gene matches leave 0 bases of the junction unaccounted for. Sequences MNHEY (CDR1) and SMNVEV (CDR2) are obtained from the germline V gene (reference sequence). The CDR3 numbers 13 residues from cysteine through phenylalanine. The kept DNA is CDR3 alone, 39 bases in frame from the first base.